This is a list of T cell receptor beta chains from one sample in a study of shared T cell receptors in the human thymus. Sequencing was performed with immunoSEQ multiplex PCR; in TCRdb, only in-frame clones are kept and a portion is missing. This table holds almost 550,000 clones, about 80% found once. The same sample was also used in a study of human thymus T cells.

Input material: thymocytes. The receptors here all came from a boy younger than two with a congenital heart defect. Both conserved end residues are part of each CDR3. D genes are given only for firm matches. Not all rows give a size; the values are once, few, many and, for expanded clones, a class.

TRBJ1-1 | - | TRBV5-6 | TRBD1 | CASSATGDTEAFF | TGTGCCAGCAGCGCAACAGGGGACACTGAAGCTTTCTTT
TRBJ2-7 | - | TRBV7-2 | TRBD2 | CASSRRLAGEGAYEQYF | TGTGCCAGCAGCCGAAGATTAGCGGGAGAGGGGGCTTACGAGCAGTACTTC
TRBJ2-7 | - | TRBV6-1 | TRBD2 | CASSEERWAGGGDEQYF | TGTGCCAGCAGTGAAGAGAGGTGGGCGGGAGGCGGCGACGAGCAGTACTTC
TRBJ2-7 | - | TRBV30 | - | CAYRSLNYEQYF | TGTGCCTACAGGAGCCTAAACTACGAGCAGTACTTC
TRBJ2-2 | few | TRBV5-4 | - | CASSLAEGPFPTGELFF | TGTGCCAGCAGCTTGGCGGAGGGACCCTTCCCAACCGGGGAGCTGTTTTTT
TRBJ2-5 | - | TRBV2 | TRBD2 | CASSVGPREGRQETQYF | TGTGCCAGCAGTGTAGGGCCCCGGGAGGGCCGCCAAGAGACCCAGTACTTC
TRBJ1-2 | - | TRBV30 | - | CAWRMQGNGYTF | TGTGCCTGGCGGATGCAGGGGAACGGCTACACCTTC
TRBJ2-7 | - | TRBV5-6 | TRBD1 | CASSRQGAGYEQYF | TGTGCCAGCAGCCGACAGGGGGCGGGATACGAGCAGTACTTC
TRBJ2-5 | - | TRBV6-5 | - | CASRGRAGETQYF | TGTGCCAGCAGAGGCCGAGCCGGGGAGACCCAGTACTTC
TRBJ2-7 | - | TRBV21-1 | - | CASSNRLAESSYEQYF | TGTGCCAGCAGCAACAGACTAGCGGAAAGCTCCTACGAGCAGTACTTC